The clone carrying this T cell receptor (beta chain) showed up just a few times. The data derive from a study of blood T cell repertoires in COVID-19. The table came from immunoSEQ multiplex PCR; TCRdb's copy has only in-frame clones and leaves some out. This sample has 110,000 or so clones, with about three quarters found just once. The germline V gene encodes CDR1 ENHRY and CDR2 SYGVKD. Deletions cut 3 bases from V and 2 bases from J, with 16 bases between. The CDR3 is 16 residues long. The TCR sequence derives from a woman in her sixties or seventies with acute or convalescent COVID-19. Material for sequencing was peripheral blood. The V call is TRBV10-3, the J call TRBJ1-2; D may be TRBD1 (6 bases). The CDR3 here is CAISEPLGGRNYGYTF. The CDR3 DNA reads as TGTGCCATCAGTGAACCCCTGGGGGGGCGAAACTATGGCTACACCTTC.